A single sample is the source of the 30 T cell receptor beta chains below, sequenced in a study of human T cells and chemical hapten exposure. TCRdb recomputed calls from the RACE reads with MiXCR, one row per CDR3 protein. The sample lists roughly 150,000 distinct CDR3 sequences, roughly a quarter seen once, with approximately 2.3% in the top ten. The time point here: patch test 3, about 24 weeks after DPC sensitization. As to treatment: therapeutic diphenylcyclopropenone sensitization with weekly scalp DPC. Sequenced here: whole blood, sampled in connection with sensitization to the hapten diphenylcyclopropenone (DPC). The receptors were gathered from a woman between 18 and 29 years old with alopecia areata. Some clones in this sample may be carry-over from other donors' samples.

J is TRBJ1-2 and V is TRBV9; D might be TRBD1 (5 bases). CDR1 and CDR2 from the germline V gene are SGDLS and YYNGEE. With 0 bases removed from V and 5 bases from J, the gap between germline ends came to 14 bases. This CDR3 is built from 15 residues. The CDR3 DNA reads TGTGCCAGCAGCGTAGCGCAGGGTATGGGATATGGCTACACCTTC. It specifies CASSVAQGMGYGYTF.

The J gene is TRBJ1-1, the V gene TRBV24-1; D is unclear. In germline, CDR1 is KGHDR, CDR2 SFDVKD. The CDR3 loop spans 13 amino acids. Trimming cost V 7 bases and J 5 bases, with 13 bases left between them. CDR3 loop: CATREGGWTEAFF. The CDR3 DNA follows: TGTGCCACCAGGGAGGGAGGTTGGACTGAAGCTTTCTTT.

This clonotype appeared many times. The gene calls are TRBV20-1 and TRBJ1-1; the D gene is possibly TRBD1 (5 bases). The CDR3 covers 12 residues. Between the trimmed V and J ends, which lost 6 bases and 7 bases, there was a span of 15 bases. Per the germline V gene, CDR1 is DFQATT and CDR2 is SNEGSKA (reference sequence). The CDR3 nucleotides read TGCAGTGCAATCCCTCGGGACCTTGAAGCTTTCTTT. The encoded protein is CSAIPRDLEAFF.

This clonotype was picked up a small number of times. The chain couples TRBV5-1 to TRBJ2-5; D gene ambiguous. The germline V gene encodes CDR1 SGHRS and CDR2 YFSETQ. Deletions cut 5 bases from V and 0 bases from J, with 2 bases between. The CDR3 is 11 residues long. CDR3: CASRNQETQYF. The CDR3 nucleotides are TGCGCCAGCAGGAACCAAGAGACCCAGTACTTC. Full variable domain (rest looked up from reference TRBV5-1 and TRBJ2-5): KAGVTQTPRYLIKTRGQQVTLSCSPISGHRSVSWYQQTPGQGLQFLFEYFSETQRNKGNFPGRFSGRQFSNSRSEMNVSTLELGDSALYLCASRNQETQYFGPGTRLLVL.

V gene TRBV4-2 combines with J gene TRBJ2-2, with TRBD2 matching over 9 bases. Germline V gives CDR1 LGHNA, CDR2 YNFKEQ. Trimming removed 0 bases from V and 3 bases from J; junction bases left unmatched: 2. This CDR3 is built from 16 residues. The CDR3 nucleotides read TGTGCCAGCAGCCAAGAGCTAGCGGGGTACACCGGGGAGCTGTTTTTT. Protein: CASSQELAGYTGELFF.

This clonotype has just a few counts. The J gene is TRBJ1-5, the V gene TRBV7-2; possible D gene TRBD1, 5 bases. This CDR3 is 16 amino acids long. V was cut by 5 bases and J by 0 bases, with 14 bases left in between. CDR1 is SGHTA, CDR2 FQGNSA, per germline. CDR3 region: CASSPSTAYSNQPQHF. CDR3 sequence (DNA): TGTGCCAGCAGCCCCTCGACAGCGTATAGCAATCAGCCCCAGCATTTT.

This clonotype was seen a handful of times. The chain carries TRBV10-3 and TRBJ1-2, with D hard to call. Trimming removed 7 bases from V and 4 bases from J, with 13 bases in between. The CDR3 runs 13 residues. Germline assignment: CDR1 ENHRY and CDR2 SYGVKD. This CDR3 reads CAIKGGMGYGYTF. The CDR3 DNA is TGTGCCATCAAGGGCGGTATGGGCTATGGCTACACCTTC.

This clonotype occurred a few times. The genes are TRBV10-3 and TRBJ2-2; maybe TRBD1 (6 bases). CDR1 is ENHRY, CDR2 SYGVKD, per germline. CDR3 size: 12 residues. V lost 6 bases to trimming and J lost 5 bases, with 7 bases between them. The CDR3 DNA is TGTGCCATCAGACAGGGAACCGGGGAGCTGTTTTTT. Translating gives CAIRQGTGELFF.

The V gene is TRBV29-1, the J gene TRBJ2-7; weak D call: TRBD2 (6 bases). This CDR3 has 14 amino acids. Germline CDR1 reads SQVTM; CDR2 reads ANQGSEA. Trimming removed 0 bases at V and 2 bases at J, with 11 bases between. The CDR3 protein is CSVEDREPPYEQYF. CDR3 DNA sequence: TGCAGCGTTGAAGATCGGGAGCCCCCCTACGAGCAGTACTTC.

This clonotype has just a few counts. The CDR3 nucleotides are TGTGCCAGCAGCCGAACGTCACATAGGAACACTGAAGCTTTCTTT. Translation gives CASSRTSHRNTEAFF. J is TRBJ1-1 and V is TRBV21-1. TRBV21-1 is marked as a pseudogene. CDR3 length: 15 amino acids.

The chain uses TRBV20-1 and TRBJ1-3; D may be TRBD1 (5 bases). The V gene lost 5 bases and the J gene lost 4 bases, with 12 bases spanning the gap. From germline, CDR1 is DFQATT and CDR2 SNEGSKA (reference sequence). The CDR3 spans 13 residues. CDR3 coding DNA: TGCAGTGCTCAGGGAGTCGACGGAAACACCATATATTTT. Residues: CSAQGVDGNTIYF.

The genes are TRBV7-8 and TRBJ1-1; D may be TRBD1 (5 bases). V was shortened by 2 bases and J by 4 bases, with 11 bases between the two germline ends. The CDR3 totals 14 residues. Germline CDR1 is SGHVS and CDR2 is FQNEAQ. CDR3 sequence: CASSLRQGITEAFF. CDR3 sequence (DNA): TGTGCCAGCAGCTTAAGGCAGGGTATCACTGAAGCTTTCTTT.

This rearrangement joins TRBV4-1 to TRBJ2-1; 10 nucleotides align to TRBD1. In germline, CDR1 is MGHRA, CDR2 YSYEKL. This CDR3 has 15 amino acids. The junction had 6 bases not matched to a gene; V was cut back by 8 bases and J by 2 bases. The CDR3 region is CASERGQGPYNEQFF. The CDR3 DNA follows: TGCGCCAGCGAAAGGGGACAGGGGCCCTACAATGAGCAGTTCTTC.

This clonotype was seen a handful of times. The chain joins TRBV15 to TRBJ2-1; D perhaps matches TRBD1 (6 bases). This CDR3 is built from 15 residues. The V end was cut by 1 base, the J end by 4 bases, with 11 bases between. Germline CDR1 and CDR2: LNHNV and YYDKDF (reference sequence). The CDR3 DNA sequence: TGTGCCACCAGCAGAGCCCAGGGGTGGTACAATGAGCAGTTCTTC. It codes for CATSRAQGWYNEQFF.

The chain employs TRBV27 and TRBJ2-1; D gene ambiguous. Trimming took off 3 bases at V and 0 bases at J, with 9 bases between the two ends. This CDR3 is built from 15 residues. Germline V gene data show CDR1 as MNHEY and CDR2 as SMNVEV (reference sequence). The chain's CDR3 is CASSFDESSYNEQFF. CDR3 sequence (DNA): TGTGCCAGCAGTTTTGATGAGAGCTCCTACAATGAGCAGTTCTTC.

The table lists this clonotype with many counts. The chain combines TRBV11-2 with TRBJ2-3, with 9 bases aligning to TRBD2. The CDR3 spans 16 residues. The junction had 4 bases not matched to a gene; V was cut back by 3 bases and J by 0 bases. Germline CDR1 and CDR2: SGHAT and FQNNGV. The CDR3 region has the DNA TGTGCCAGCAGCTTGTTCCTAGCGGGGAGCACAGATACGCAGTATTTT. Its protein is CASSLFLAGSTDTQYF.

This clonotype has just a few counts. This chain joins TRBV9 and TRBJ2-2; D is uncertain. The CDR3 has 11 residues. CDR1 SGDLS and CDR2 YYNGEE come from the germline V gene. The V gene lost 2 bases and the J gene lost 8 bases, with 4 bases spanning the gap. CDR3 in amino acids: CASSVGGELFF. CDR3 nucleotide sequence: TGTGCCAGCAGCGTGGGAGGGGAGCTGTTTTTT.

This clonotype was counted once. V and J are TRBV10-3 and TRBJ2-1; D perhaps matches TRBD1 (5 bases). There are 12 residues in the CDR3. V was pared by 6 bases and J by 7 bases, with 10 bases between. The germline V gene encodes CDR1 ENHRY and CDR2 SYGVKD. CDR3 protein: CAISQGPNEQFF. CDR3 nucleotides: TGTGCCATCAGCCAGGGTCCTAATGAGCAGTTCTTC.

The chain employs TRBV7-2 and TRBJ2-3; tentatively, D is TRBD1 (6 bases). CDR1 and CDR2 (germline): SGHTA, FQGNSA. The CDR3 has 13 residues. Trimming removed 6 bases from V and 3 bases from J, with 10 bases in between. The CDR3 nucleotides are TGTGCCAGCAGACTCCAGGGGACAGATACGCAGTATTTT. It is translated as CASRLQGTDTQYF.

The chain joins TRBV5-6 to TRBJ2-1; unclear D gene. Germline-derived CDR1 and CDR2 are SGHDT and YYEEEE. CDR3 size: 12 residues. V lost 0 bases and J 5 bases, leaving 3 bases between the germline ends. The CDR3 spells CASSLGNNEQFF. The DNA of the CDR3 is TGTGCCAGCAGCTTGGGGAACAATGAGCAGTTCTTC.

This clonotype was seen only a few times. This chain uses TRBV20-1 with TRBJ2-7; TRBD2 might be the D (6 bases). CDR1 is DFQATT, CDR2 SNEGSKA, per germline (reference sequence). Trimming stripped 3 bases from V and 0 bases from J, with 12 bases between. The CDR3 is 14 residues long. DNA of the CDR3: TGCAGTGCTAGCCTTAGCGGAAGCTCCTACGAGCAGTACTTC. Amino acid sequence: CSASLSGSSYEQYF.

The CDR3 loop is CASSLVTGGHEQYF. CDR3 DNA sequence: TGTGCCAGCAGCTTAGTGACGGGGGGGCACGAGCAGTACTTC. The rearrangement uses TRBV11-2 and TRBJ2-7; 8 bases match TRBD2. CDR1 is SGHAT, CDR2 FQNNGV, per germline. CDR3 size: 14 residues. J lost 5 bases, V lost 1 base, and 4 bases had no gene match.

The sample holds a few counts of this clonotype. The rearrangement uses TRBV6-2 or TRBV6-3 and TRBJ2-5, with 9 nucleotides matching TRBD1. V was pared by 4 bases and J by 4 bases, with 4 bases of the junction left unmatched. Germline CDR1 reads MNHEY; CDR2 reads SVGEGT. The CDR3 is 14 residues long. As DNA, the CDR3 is TGTGCCAGCAGTTTTAACAGGGGGCGAGAGACCCAGTACTTC. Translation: CASSFNRGRETQYF.

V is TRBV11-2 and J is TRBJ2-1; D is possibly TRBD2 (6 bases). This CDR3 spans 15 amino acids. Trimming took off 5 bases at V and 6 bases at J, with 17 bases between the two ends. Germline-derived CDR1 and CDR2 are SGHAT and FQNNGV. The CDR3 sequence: CASSPRTGVGNEQFF. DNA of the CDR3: TGTGCCAGCAGCCCCAGGACGGGAGTGGGCAATGAGCAGTTCTTC.

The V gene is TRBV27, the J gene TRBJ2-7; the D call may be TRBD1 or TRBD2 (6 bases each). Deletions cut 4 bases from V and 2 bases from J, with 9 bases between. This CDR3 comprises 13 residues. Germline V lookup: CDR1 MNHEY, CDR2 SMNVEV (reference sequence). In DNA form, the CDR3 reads TGTGCCAGCAGTTGGGGGGCCACCTACGAGCAGTACTTC. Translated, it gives CASSWGATYEQYF.

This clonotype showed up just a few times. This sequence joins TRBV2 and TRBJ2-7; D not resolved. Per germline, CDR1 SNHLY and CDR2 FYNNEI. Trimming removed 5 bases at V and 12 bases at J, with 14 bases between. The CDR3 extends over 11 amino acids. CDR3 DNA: TGTGCCAGCAGTTCCCTCGGCGTACTGTACTTC. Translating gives CASSSLGVLYF.

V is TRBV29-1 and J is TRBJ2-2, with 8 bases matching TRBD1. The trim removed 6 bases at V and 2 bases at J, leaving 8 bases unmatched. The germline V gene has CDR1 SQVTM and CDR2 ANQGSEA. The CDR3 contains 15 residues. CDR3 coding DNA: TGCAGCGTGACAAGGACAGGGACCAACACCGGGGAGCTGTTTTTT. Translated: CSVTRTGTNTGELFF.

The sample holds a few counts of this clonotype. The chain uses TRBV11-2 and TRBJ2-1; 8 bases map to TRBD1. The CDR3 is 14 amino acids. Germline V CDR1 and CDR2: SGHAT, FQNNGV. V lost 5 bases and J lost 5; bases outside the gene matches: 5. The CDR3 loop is CASSQTGVDNEQFF. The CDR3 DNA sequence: TGTGCCAGCAGCCAGACAGGGGTGGACAATGAGCAGTTCTTC.

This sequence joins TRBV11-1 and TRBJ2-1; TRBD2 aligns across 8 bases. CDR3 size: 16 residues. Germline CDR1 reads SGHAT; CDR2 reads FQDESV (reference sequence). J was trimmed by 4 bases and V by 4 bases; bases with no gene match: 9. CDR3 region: CASSSLGGAVYNEQFF. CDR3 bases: TGTGCCAGCAGCTCCCTCGGGGGGGCTGTTTACAATGAGCAGTTCTTC.

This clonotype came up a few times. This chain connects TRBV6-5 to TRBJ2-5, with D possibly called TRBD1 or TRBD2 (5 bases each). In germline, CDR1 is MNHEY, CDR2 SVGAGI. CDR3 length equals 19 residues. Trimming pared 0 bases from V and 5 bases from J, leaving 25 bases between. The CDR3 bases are TGTGCCAGCAGTTACTCGGGGCCATTTACCGGGGACCGGAGGGAGACCCAGTACTTC. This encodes CASSYSGPFTGDRRETQYF.